This TCR beta chain is from a study of cytomegalovirus exposure and HLA in healthy donors. Study-level results: Presence/absence comparisons presumed near-even sequencing depth among donors. An analysis was carried out later, and it reportedly showed fewer N-insertions in an Asian-associated ancestry cluster than the approximately 660-donor mean.

Both 60 Vbeta primers and 13 Jbeta primers went into the PCR. The protocol was immunoSEQ multiplex PCR, while the TCRdb copy is restricted to in-frame clones and leaves out a portion. The sample records 90,000 to 140,000 clones, nearly 85% being singletons. Note on this clone: What it recognizes is unknown.

This CDR3 comprises 12 residues. From germline, CDR1 is MDHEN and CDR2 SYDVKM. With 7 bases clipped from V and 10 bases from J, the junction kept 9 bases outside the gene matches. V and J are TRBV28 and TRBJ1-1, with 7 bases matching TRBD1. Sequencing used PBMCs. The receptor's source is a young man in good health and CMV-seronegative. The CDR3 is CASTFSGTAAFF. As DNA, the CDR3 is TGTGCCAGCACCTTTAGCGGGACAGCAGCTTTCTTT.